Listed below are T cell receptor beta chains from one sample, sequenced in a study of T cell repertoires in cytomegalovirus infection. TCRdb analysed the reads with MiXCR anew, one entry per CDR3 protein. The repertoire holds approximately 110,000 distinct CDR3 sequences, about 30% seen once, with less than 45% in the top ten. Their cognate antigens are unknown. This specimen consisted of CD8+ T cells from cultured PBMCs, obtained from culture after CMV antigen stimulation. The source is a human donor in good health (CMV status not recorded). Some clones in this sample may be carry-over from other donors' samples. The CDR3 runs from the conserved cysteine through the conserved F or W. A D gene is named only where the DNA matches it firmly.

TRBV5-1	TRBD2	TRBJ2-7	CASSFRGGAEQYF
TRBV10-3	TRBD1	TRBJ2-1	CAISRDSSYNEQFF
TRBV7-2	NA	TRBJ2-7	CASSLGRNEQYF
TRBV11-2	TRBD2	TRBJ2-1	CASSLGLAGGPSYNEQFF
TRBV7-9	NA	TRBJ2-7	CASSPRVPYEQYF
TRBV2	NA	TRBJ2-2	CASSFRGGPQPGELFF
TRBV11-2	NA	TRBJ2-5	CASSRGGGRETQYF
TRBV5-4	NA	TRBJ1-5	CARDQKGTQPQHF
TRBV14	NA	TRBJ1-6	CASSQVVAHNSPLHF
TRBV4-1	NA	TRBJ2-7	CASSQESGVGSYEQYF
TRBV6-1	NA	TRBJ1-6	CASSAFRDTPPPLHF
TRBV11-2	NA	TRBJ2-7	CASSLGVGLYEQYF
TRBV5-6	NA	TRBJ2-1	CASSLHSTDYYNEQFF
TRBV4-1	NA	TRBJ2-2	CASSPVDSGPGELFF
TRBV7-9	NA	TRBJ2-1	CASSRQSSEQFF
TRBV27	NA	TRBJ1-2	CASSFGTTNYGYTF